These 28 T cell receptor beta chains originate from one sample sequenced in a study of cytomegalovirus exposure and HLA in healthy donors. A multiplex PCR was run with 60 Vbeta primers and 13 Jbeta primers. Method: immunoSEQ multiplex PCR; TCRdb's copy keeps in-frame clones and lacks some. The sample records nearly 110,000 clones, 70% to 80% being singletons. Sequencing was done on a sample of PBMCs. These receptors originate from a man between 18 and 29 years old in good health and CMV-seronegative.

V and J are TRBV9 and TRBJ2-3, with TRBD2 matching over 10 bases. V shed 4 bases and J 3 bases; nucleotides not matched to a gene: 5. CDR3 length: 15 amino acids. Germline lookup yields CDR1 SGDLS and CDR2 YYNGEE. The DNA of the CDR3 is TGTGCCAGCAGCTTAGAGCGGGGGGGGACAGATACGCAGTATTTT. Translated, it gives CASSLERGGTDTQYF.

V and J are TRBV7-2 and TRBJ2-7, with D perhaps matching TRBD2 (6 bases). The CDR3 consists of 15 residues. The germline gives CDR1 SGHTA, CDR2 FQGNSA. V shed 1 base and J shed 1 base, with 11 bases lying between them. CDR3 DNA: TGTGCCAGCAGCTTAGAAGGCGGGGCGTCCTACGAGCAGTACTTC. This encodes CASSLEGGASYEQYF.

This clone has just a few counts. The V and J genes are TRBV6-1 and TRBJ2-3, with D maybe TRBD2 (6 bases). The CDR3 covers 14 residues. Trimming cost V 7 bases and J 2 bases, with 13 bases left between them. CDR1 and CDR2 from the germline V gene are MNHNS and SASEGT. The chain's CDR3 is CASTPREPTDTQYF. In nucleotides, the CDR3 is TGTGCCAGCACCCCCCGGGAGCCCACAGATACGCAGTATTTT.

The chain employs TRBV11-2 and TRBJ1-1; 7 bases are shared with TRBD1. The J segment lost 0 bases and the V segment lost 5 bases, leaving 6 bases of the junction unmatched. Germline lookup yields CDR1 SGHAT and CDR2 FQNNGV. CDR3 length: 15 residues. CDR3 amino acids: CASSPRQGLNTEAFF. The CDR3 DNA reads as TGTGCCAGCAGCCCTCGACAGGGCTTGAACACTGAAGCTTTCTTT.

This chain connects TRBV11-2 to TRBJ1-1, with D unclear. Trimming shortened V by 5 bases and J by 0 bases, and 7 bases separated the two germline ends. Germline V gene lookup returns CDR1 SGHAT and CDR2 FQNNGV. The CDR3 is 13 residues long. CDR3 DNA sequence: TGTGCCAGCAGCCCTCACATGAACACTGAAGCTTTCTTT. Translation gives CASSPHMNTEAFF. Full variable domain (rest looked up from reference TRBV11-2 and TRBJ1-1): EAGVAQSPRYKIIEKRQSVAFWCNPISGHATLYWYQQILGQGPKLLIQFQNNGVVDDSQLPKDRFSAERLKGVDSTLKIQPAKLEDSAVYLCASSPHMNTEAFFGQGTRLTVV.

The chain has TRBV7-9 and TRBJ2-2, with TRBD1 matching over 7 bases. The ends lost 5 bases at V and 0 bases at J; junction bases unmatched: 12. The CDR3 has 18 amino acids. From germline, CDR1 is SEHNR and CDR2 FQNEAQ (reference sequence). This CDR3 reads CASSRTTGLPSNTGELFF. DNA for the CDR3: TGTGCCAGCAGCCGCACGACAGGGCTCCCCTCGAACACCGGGGAGCTGTTTTTT.

V and J are TRBV7-8 and TRBJ1-5; 9 nucleotides match TRBD1. Germline-derived CDR1 and CDR2 are SGHVS and FQNEAQ. The CDR3 loop spans 15 amino acids. V shed 5 bases and J 3 bases; nucleotides not matched to a gene: 5. The CDR3 is CASSLRDRDNQPQHF. CDR3 DNA: TGTGCCAGCAGCCTGCGGGACAGGGACAATCAGCCCCAGCATTTT.

Only a few counts were recorded for this clone. The CDR3: CASSHGQGAGSPLHF. CDR3 DNA: TGCGCCAGCAGCCACGGACAGGGGGCGGGTTCACCCCTCCACTTT. The rearrangement joins TRBV4-3 to TRBJ1-6, with 11 nucleotides matching TRBD1. This CDR3 spans 15 amino acids. The germline V gene has CDR1 LGHNA and CDR2 YSLEER. Germline trimming cut 3 bases from V and 9 bases from J; bases unmatched to any gene: 4.

The chain has TRBV11-2 and TRBJ2-3, with 12 bases lining up with TRBD2. Germline lookup yields CDR1 SGHAT and CDR2 FQNNGV. The V gene end was trimmed by 2 bases and the J gene end by 3 bases; junction bases not matched to a gene: 6. CDR3 size: 17 residues. CDR3 sequence reads: CASSLRTSGAPTDTQYF. CDR3 nucleotides: TGTGCCAGCAGCTTAAGGACTAGCGGGGCTCCTACAGATACGCAGTATTTT.

The rearrangement joins TRBV6-1 to TRBJ1-6, with TRBD1 as a possible D gene (6 bases). CDR3 length: 13 amino acids. Germline CDR1 and CDR2: MNHNS and SASEGT. V was clipped by 5 bases and J by 9 bases, with 11 bases between them. CDR3 nucleotide sequence: TGTGCCAGCAGTAGCGGGGGCTCTTCACCCCTCCACTTT. Translated: CASSSGGSSPLHF.

The chain joins TRBV7-9 to TRBJ1-3, with TRBD1 matching over 7 bases. CDR1 and CDR2 from the germline V gene are SEHNR and FQNEAQ (reference sequence). This CDR3 region has 16 residues. The V and J ends lost 7 bases and 2 bases, in that order; junction bases with no gene match: 11. This CDR3 is CASTRNQGGTGNTIYF. CDR3 in DNA: TGTGCCAGCACCCGAAATCAGGGGGGCACTGGAAACACCATATATTTT.

This chain links TRBV9 with TRBJ2-7; TRBD1 matches 9 bases. CDR3 length: 14 amino acids. The germline gives CDR1 SGDLS, CDR2 YYNGEE. V shed 4 bases and J 3 bases; nucleotides not matched to a gene: 5. The CDR3 sequence: CASSPQGASYEQYF. CDR3 nucleotides: TGTGCCAGCAGCCCACAGGGGGCGAGCTACGAGCAGTACTTC.

The genes are TRBV5-4 and TRBJ2-5, with 8 nucleotides matching TRBD2. Germline V gene lookup returns CDR1 SGHNT and CDR2 YYREEE (reference sequence). CDR3 length: 14 amino acids. Losses at the gene ends were 0 bases for V and 5 bases for J; bases not matched to a gene: 3. The CDR3 nucleotides read TGTGCCAGCAGCTTGGCGGGGGGGCCGGAGACCCAGTACTTC. Amino acid sequence: CASSLAGGPETQYF.

The V call is TRBV9, the J call TRBJ2-4; the match to TRBD2 covers 15 bases. In germline, CDR1 is SGDLS, CDR2 YYNGEE. CDR3 length: 18 residues. The J segment lost 1 base and the V segment lost 4 bases, leaving 6 bases of the junction unmatched. The CDR3 DNA reads as TGTGCCAGCAGCAACGGGACTAGCGGGGGGACCGCCAAAAACATTCAGTACTTC. Its protein product is CASSNGTSGGTAKNIQYF. Drawing the rest from reference TRBV9 and TRBJ2-4, the complete variable domain is DSGVTQTPKHLITATGQRVTLRCSPRSGDLSVYWYQQSLDQGLQFLIQYYNGEERAKGNILERFSAQQFPDLHSELNLSSLELGDSALYFCASSNGTSGGTAKNIQYFGAGTRLSVL.

This sequence joins TRBV6-5 and TRBJ1-2; the match to TRBD1 covers 7 bases. The CDR3 runs 14 residues. V dropped 8 bases and J dropped 1; count of bases not matched to a gene: 7. Germline CDR1 MNHEY, CDR2 SVGAGI. The CDR3 DNA follows: TGTGCCAGCCTTGCAGGGGGGAATAACTATGGCTACACCTTC. Its translation is CASLAGGNNYGYTF.

The chain combines TRBV5-4 with TRBJ2-2; TRBD2 matches at 10 bases. V gave up 0 bases and J gave up 3 bases; unmatched junction bases: 2. CDR3 size: 16 residues. Germline assignment: CDR1 SGHNT and CDR2 YYREEE (reference sequence). The CDR3 loop is CASSLGLAGDTGELFF. CDR3 bases: TGTGCCAGCAGCTTGGGGCTAGCGGGGGACACCGGGGAGCTGTTTTTT.

The chain recombines TRBV15 with TRBJ1-3; weak D call: TRBD1 (5 bases). The CDR3 length is 15 residues. V lost 5 bases, J lost 0 bases, and 11 bases lay in between. The germline V gene encodes CDR1 LNHNV and CDR2 YYDKDF (reference sequence). The DNA for the CDR3 is TGTGCCACCAGCCGCGACAGTGCCTCTGGAAACACCATATATTTT. This sequence encodes CATSRDSASGNTIYF.

This clone came up many times. The rearrangement uses TRBV19 and TRBJ2-1, with TRBD2 matching over 7 bases. There are 14 residues in the CDR3. V was clipped by 5 bases and J by 4 bases; unmatched bases: 5. The V gene's germline CDR1 is LNHDA and CDR2 SQIVND (reference sequence). The chain's CDR3 is CASSLPAGYNEQFF. The DNA for the CDR3 is TGTGCCAGTAGTTTACCAGCGGGGTACAATGAGCAGTTCTTC.

This clone was observed once. The chain couples TRBV13 to TRBJ1-6; no clear D. Germline-derived CDR1 and CDR2 are PRHDT and FYEKMQ (reference sequence). There are 12 residues in the CDR3. The germline V and J ends were trimmed by 2 bases and 10 bases, with 6 bases remaining between them. This chain's CDR3 is CASSLFRSPLHF. The CDR3 DNA reads as TGTGCCAGCAGCTTATTCCGGTCACCCCTCCACTTT.

The CDR3 DNA reads as TGTGCCAGCACTCTCCTGGAGAACTATGGCTACACCTTC. Its translation is CASTLLENYGYTF. The V call is TRBV7-8, the J call TRBJ1-2; unclear D gene. This CDR3 comprises 13 residues. Germline V lookup: CDR1 SGHVS, CDR2 FQNEAQ. V was shortened by 7 bases and J by 2 bases, with 11 bases between the two germline ends.

The gene calls are TRBV2 and TRBJ2-1, with D hard to call. The V and J ends lost 5 bases and 0 bases respectively, with 14 bases between them. Germline-derived CDR1 and CDR2 are SNHLY and FYNNEI. CDR3 length: 16 amino acids. CDR3 DNA: TGTGCCAGCAGTCGAGGCTTTCCGAGCTCCTACAATGAGCAGTTCTTC. It encodes CASSRGFPSSYNEQFF.

The chain has TRBV27 and TRBJ1-1, with D tentatively TRBD1 (6 bases). The CDR3 spans 14 residues. CDR1 and CDR2 (germline): MNHEY, SMNVEV (reference sequence). V was pared by 8 bases and J by 10 bases, with 23 bases between. This CDR3 reads CASSQSAGGRGAFF. As DNA, the CDR3 is TGTGCCAGCTCCCAATCTGCGGGGGGCAGGGGAGCTTTCTTT.

The chain combines TRBV15 with TRBJ2-1, with D perhaps matching TRBD1 (6 bases). V lost 8 bases, J lost 5 bases, and 13 bases lay in between. In germline, CDR1 is LNHNV, CDR2 YYDKDF (reference sequence). CDR3 length equals 13 residues. CDR3 sequence: CATLGPGDNEQFF. As DNA, the CDR3 is TGTGCCACCTTAGGCCCAGGGGACAATGAGCAGTTCTTC.

The V gene is TRBV7-9, the J gene TRBJ2-7; perhaps TRBD2 as D (7 bases). Trimming removed 3 bases at V and 5 bases at J, with 14 bases between. Looked up from germline, CDR1 is SEHNR and CDR2 is FQNEAQ (reference sequence). This CDR3 comprises 14 residues. CDR3 bases: TGTGCCAGCAGCTTGGGGGGGGCTGAGGACGAGCAGTACTTC. Translated: CASSLGGAEDEQYF. Together with reference TRBV7-9 and TRBJ2-7, the CDR3 gives the full variable domain: DTGVSQNPRHKITKRGQNVTFRCDPISEHNRLYWYRQTLGQGPEFLTYFQNEAQLEKSRLLSDRFSAERPKGSFSTLEIQRTEQGDSAMYLCASSLGGAEDEQYFGPGTRLTVT.

In this sample, this clone turned up once. The V and J genes are TRBV7-2 and TRBJ2-7; a possible D gene is TRBD1 (6 bases). In germline, CDR1 is SGHTA, CDR2 FQGNSA. V shed 6 bases and J shed 6 bases, with 15 bases lying between them. This CDR3 has 13 residues. CDR3 in DNA: TGTGCCAGCAGGTCGGGGACAAATGGCGAGCAGTACTTC. Its protein is CASRSGTNGEQYF.

The chain has TRBV2 and TRBJ1-5; 11 bases map to TRBD1. V lost 6 bases to trimming and J lost 2 bases; unmatched junction nucleotides: 6. CDR1 and CDR2 from the germline V gene are SNHLY and FYNNEI. The CDR3 sequence is 16 residues long. The CDR3 loop is CASRGTGGSGNQPQHF. In DNA, the CDR3 is TGTGCCAGCAGGGGGACAGGGGGGTCGGGCAATCAGCCCCAGCATTTT.

Worth noting for this clone: The junction does not match germline at one end; this may be a read error. The chain recombines TRBV19 with TRBJ1-1; 9 nucleotides line up with TRBD1. CDR3 length: 14 residues. Per germline, CDR1 LNHDA and CDR2 SQIVND (reference sequence). CDR3 DNA sequence: TGTGCCAGTAGTTTCGGGACAGGGAACGCTGAAGCTTTCTTT. Its protein is CASSFGTGNAEAFF.

For the CDR3, the DNA is TGCGCCAGCAGCCCGGGGGGCCCGGGAGAGACCCAGTACTTC. Translating it yields CASSPGGPGETQYF. This rearrangement joins TRBV5-1 to TRBJ2-5; possibly TRBD2 for D (7 bases). Looked up from germline, CDR1 is SGHRS and CDR2 is YFSETQ. The CDR3 is 14 residues long. The V end was cut by 4 bases, the J end by 4 bases, with 14 bases between.